The clone carrying this T cell receptor beta chain was counted ten times or more. Its specificity is unknown. The data were obtained in a study of T-cell memory formation after mild COVID-19. Overall study findings and caveats: Unconfirmed was the SARS-CoV-2 specificity of second-wave clones that peaked on day 37.

The TCR alpha and TCR beta cDNA libraries, bearing sample barcodes and UMIs, were generated by 5'RACE using constant-segment primers. From the 5' RACE reads, TCRdb called clonotypes with MiXCR, one entry per CDR3 protein. The sample carries tens of thousands of distinct CDR3 sequences, 20% to 25% recorded once. Trimming shortened V by 3 bases and J by 1 base, and 9 bases separated the two germline ends. Germline CDR1 DFQATT, CDR2 SNEGSKA (reference sequence). This CDR3 has 13 residues. The source of this sequence is an adult who had mild COVID-19 (a few samples of this study predate the infection). Cell type and time point are not known. Specimen: PBMCs or a T cell subset sorted from them (not recorded which). The V and J genes are TRBV20-1 and TRBJ1-1; tentative D call: TRBD1 (5 bases). The CDR3 region has the DNA TGCAGTGCTAGGGGGGGTGGGAACACTGAAGCTTTCTTT. Translating gives CSARGGGNTEAFF.